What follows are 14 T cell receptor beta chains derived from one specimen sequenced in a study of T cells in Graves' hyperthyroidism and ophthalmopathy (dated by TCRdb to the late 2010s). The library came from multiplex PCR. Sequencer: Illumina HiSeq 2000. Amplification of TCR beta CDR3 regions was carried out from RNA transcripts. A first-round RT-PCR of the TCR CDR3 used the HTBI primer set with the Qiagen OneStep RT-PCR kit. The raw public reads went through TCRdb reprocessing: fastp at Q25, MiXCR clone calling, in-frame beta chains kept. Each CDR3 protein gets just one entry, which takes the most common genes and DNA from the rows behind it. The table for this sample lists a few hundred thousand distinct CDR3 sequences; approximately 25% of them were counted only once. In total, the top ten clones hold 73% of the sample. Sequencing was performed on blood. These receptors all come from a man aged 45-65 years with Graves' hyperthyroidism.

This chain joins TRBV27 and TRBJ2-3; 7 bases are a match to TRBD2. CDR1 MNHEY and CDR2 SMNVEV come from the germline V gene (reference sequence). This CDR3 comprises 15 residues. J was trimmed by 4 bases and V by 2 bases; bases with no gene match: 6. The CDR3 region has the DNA TGTGCCAGCAGTTTAGCGGGGGTACGGCCAGATACGCAGTATTTT. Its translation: CASSLAGVRPDTQYF.

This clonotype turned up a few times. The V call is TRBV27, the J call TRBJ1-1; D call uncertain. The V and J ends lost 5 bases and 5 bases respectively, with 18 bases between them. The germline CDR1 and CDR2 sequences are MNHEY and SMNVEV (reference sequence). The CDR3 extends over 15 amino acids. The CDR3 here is CASSPRPDYGTEAFF. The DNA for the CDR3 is TGTGCCAGCAGTCCCCGACCCGACTACGGTACTGAAGCTTTCTTT.

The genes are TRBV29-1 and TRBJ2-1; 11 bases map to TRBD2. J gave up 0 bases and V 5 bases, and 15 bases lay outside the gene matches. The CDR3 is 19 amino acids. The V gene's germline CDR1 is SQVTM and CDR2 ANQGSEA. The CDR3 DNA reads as TGCAGCGTTAACGGTATGACTAGCGGGGACCTCAGCTCCTACAATGAGCAGTTCTTC. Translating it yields CSVNGMTSGDLSSYNEQFF.

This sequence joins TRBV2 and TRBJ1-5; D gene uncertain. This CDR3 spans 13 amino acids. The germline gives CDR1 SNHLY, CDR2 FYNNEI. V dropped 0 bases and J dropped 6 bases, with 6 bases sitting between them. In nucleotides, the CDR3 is TGTGCCAGCAGTGAAGCTCGTCGTCAGCCCCAGCATTTT. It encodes CASSEARRQPQHF.

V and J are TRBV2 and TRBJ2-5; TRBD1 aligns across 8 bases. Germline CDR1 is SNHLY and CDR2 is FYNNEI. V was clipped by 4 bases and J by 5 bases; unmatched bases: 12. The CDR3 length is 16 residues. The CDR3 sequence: CASSARMTGVRETQYF. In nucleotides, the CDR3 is TGTGCCAGCAGTGCCAGGATGACAGGGGTCCGGGAGACCCAGTACTTC.

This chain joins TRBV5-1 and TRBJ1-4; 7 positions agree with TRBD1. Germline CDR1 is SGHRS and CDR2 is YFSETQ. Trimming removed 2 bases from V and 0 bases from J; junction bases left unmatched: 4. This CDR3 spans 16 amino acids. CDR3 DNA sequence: TGCGCCAGCAGCTTCGGGACAGTTGCAACTAATGAAAAACTGTTTTTT. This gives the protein CASSFGTVATNEKLFF. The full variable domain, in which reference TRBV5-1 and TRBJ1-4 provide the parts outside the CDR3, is KAGVTQTPRYLIKTRGQQVTLSCSPISGHRSVSWYQQTPGQGLQFLFEYFSETQRNKGNFPGRFSGRQFSNSRSEMNVSTLELGDSALYLCASSFGTVATNEKLFFGSGTQLSVL.

The CDR3: CASRATGGINEKLFF. The CDR3 bases are TGTGCCAGCAGAGCGACAGGGGGCATTAATGAAAAACTGTTTTTT. The chain is built from TRBV12-3 or TRBV12-4 and TRBJ1-4; 10 nucleotides agree with TRBD1. The V and J ends lost 6 bases and 4 bases, in that order; junction bases with no gene match: 5. The CDR3 spans 15 residues.

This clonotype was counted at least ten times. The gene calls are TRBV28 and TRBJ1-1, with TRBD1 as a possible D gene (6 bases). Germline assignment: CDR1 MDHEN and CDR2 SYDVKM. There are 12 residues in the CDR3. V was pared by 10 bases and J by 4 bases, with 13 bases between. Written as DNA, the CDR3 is TGTGCCACCGACCCCAGGGGCACTGAAGCTTTCTTT. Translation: CATDPRGTEAFF.

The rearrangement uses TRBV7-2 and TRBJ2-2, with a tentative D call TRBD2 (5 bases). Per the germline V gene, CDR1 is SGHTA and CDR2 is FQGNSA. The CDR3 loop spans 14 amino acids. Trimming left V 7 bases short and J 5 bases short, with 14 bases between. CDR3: CASNKTPGTGELFF. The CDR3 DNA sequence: TGTGCCAGCAACAAAACCCCGGGGACCGGGGAGCTGTTTTTT.

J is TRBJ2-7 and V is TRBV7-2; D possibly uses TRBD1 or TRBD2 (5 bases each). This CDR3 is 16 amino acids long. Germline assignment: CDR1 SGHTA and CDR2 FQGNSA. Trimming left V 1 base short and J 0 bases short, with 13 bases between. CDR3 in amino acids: CASSLEGTGNSYEQYF. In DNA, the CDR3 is TGTGCCAGCAGCTTAGAGGGGACCGGGAACTCCTACGAGCAGTACTTC.

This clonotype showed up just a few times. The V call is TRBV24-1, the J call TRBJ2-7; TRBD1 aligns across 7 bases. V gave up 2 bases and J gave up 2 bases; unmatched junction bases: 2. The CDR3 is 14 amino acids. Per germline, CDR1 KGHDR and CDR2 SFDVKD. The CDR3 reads CATSDSGQAYEQYF. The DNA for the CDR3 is TGTGCCACCAGTGATTCCGGACAGGCCTACGAGCAGTACTTC.

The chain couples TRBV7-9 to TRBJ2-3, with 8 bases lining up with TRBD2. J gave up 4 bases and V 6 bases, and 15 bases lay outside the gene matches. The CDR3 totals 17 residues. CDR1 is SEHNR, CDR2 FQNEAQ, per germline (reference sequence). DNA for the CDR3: TGTGCCAGCAGTTCCCCCCGGGGTAGCGGGAACCCAGATACGCAGTATTTT. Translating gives CASSSPRGSGNPDTQYF.

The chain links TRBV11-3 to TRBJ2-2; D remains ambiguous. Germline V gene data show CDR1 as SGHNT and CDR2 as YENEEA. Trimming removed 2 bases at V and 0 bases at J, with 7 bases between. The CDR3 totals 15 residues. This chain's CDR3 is CASSLQGTNTGELFF. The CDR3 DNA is TGTGCCAGCAGCTTACAAGGGACGAACACCGGGGAGCTGTTTTTT.

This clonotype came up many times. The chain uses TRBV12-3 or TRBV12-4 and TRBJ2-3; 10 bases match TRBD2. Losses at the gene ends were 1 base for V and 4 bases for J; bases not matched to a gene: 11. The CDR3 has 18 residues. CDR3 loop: CASSLGFLAGVGPDTQYF. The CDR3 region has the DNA TGTGCCAGCAGTTTAGGATTTCTAGCGGGAGTCGGCCCAGATACGCAGTATTTT.